This section outlines one T cell receptor beta chain sequence together with its context. Primers: 60 Vbeta forward and 13 Jbeta reverse. The table came from immunoSEQ multiplex PCR; TCRdb's copy has only in-frame clones and leaves some out. The sample consists of 130,000 or so clones, approximately 89% of them appearing once. This sample is drawn from a study of cytomegalovirus exposure and HLA in healthy donors. The ends were cut back, 6 bases at V and 4 bases at J, with 14 bases in the middle. CDR3 length: 13 amino acids. The germline V gene has CDR1 SQVTM and CDR2 ANQGSEA. The clonotype comes from a woman younger than 45 in good health and CMV-seropositive. V is TRBV29-1 and J is TRBJ2-3; D is perhaps TRBD2 (6 bases). The sample was PBMCs. The CDR3 nucleotides read TGCAGCGTCAACCGCGGAGGGGCAGATACGCAGTATTTT. It is translated as CSVNRGGADTQYF.